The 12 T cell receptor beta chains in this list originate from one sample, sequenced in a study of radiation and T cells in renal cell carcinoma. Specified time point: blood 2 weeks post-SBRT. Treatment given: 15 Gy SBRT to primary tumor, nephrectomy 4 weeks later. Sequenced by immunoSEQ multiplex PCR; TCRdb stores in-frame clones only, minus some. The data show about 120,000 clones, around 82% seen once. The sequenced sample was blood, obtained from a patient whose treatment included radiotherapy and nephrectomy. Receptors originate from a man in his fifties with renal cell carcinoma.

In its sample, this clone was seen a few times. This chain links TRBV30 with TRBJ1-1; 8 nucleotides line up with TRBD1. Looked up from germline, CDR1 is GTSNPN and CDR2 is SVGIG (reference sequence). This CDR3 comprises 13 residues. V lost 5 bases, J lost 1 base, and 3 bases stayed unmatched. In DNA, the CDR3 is TGTGCCTGGCATCAGGGGGCGAACACTGAAGCTTTCTTT. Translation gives CAWHQGANTEAFF.

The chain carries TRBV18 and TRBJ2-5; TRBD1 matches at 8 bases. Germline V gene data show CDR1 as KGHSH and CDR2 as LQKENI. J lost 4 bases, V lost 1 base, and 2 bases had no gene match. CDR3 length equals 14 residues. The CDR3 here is CASSPLTGGETQYF. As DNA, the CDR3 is TGTGCCAGCTCACCACTTACAGGGGGAGAGACCCAGTACTTC. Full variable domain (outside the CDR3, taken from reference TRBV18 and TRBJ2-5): NAGVMQNPRHLVRRRGQEARLRCSPMKGHSHVYWYRQLPEEGLKFMVYLQKENIIDESGMPKERFSAEFPKEGPSILRIQQVVRGDSAAYFCASSPLTGGETQYFGPGTRLLVL.

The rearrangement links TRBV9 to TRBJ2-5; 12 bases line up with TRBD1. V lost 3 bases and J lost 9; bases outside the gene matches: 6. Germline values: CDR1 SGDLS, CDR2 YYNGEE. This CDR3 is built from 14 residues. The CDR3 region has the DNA TGTGCCAGCAGCGCGGGACAGGGGGCGTTGGCCCAGTACTTC. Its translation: CASSAGQGALAQYF.

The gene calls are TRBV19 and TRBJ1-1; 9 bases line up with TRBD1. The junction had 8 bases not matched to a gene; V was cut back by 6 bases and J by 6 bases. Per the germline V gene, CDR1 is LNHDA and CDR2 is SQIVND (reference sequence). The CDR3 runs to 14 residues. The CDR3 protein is CASRIPGQGSEAFF. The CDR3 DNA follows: TGTGCCAGTAGAATACCGGGACAGGGATCTGAAGCTTTCTTT.

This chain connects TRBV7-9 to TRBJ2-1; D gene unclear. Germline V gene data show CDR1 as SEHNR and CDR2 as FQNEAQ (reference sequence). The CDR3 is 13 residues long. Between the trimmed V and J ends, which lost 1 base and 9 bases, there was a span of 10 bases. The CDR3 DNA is TGTGCCAGCAGCTTAGTCCTAGTCCCTGAGCAGTTCTTC. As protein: CASSLVLVPEQFF.

CDR3 loop: CASSLRHGFNVLTF. DNA of the CDR3: TGTGCCAGCAGCCTAAGACACGGTTTCAACGTCCTGACTTTC. The rearrangement uses TRBV5-8 and TRBJ2-6; D is uncertain. The CDR3 has 14 amino acids. CDR1 is SGHTS and CDR2 is YDEGEE in the germline V gene. Trimming took 4 bases from V and 9 from J, leaving 14 bases between them.

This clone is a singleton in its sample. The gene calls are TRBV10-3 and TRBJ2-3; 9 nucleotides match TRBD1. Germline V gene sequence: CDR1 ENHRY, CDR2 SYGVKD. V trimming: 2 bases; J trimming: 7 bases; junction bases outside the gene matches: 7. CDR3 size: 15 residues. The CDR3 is CAISEPQGAGNTQYF. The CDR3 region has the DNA TGTGCCATCAGTGAGCCACAGGGGGCTGGGAATACGCAGTATTTT.

CDR3 sequence (DNA): TGTGCCAGCAGTGAAAATAGCTGGGGGGAGACCCAGTACTTC. Residues: CASSENSWGETQYF. The chain carries TRBV25-1 and TRBJ2-5, with D perhaps given as TRBD1 or TRBD2 (5 bases each). Germline-derived CDR1 and CDR2 are MGHDK and SYGVNS. CDR3 length: 14 amino acids. V lost 2 bases, J lost 5 bases, and 12 bases lay in between.

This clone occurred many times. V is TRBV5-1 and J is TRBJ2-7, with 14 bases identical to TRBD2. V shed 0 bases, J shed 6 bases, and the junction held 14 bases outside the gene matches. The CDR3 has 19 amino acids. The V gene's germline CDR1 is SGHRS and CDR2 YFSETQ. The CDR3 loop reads CASSLAPGLAGVGMSEQYF. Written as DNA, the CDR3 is TGCGCCAGCAGCTTGGCACCGGGACTAGCGGGAGTCGGAATGAGCGAGCAGTACTTC.

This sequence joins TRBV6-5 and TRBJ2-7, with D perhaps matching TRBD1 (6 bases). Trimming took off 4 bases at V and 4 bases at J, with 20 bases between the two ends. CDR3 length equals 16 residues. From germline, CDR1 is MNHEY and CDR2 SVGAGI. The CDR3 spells CASSLAPQGRGYEQYF. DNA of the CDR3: TGTGCCAGCAGTTTGGCCCCACAGGGAAGGGGGTACGAGCAGTACTTC.

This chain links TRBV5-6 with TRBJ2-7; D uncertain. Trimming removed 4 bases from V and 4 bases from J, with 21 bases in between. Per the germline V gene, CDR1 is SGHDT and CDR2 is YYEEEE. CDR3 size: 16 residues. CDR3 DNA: TGTGCCAGCAGCACCGCAACCCGGACGTCTCGGTACGAGCAGTACTTC. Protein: CASSTATRTSRYEQYF. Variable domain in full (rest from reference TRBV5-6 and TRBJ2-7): DAGVTQSPTHLIKTRGQQVTLRCSPKSGHDTVSWYQQALGQGPQFIFQYYEEEERQRGNFPDRFSGHQFPNYSSELNVNALLLGDSALYLCASSTATRTSRYEQYFGPGTRLTVT.

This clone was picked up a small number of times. The CDR3 reads CASSILYEQYF. CDR3 sequence (DNA): TGTGCCAGCAGCATCCTCTACGAGCAGTACTTC. This chain joins TRBV7-2 and TRBJ2-7; D call uncertain. Germline values: CDR1 SGHTA, CDR2 FQGNSA. This CDR3 spans 11 amino acids. Trimming cost V 5 bases and J 3 bases, with 5 bases left between them.